The 10 T cell receptor beta chains presented below share a single source sample, sequenced in a study of T cells in localized non-small cell lung cancer. Generated by immunoSEQ multiplex PCR, the TCRdb table keeps only in-frame clones and is missing some. The table lists 30,000 to 40,000 clones, 80% to 90% of them singletons. The sequenced sample was peripheral blood mononuclear cells, obtained before any cancer treatment. The receptors stem from a male donor aged 60 or over with stage II lung adenocarcinoma.

This CDR3 is CASKTGRRNEKLFF. The CDR3 coding sequence is TGTGCCAGCAAAACCGGGAGGCGTAATGAAAAACTGTTTTTT. The chain has TRBV6-5 and TRBJ1-4; D is ambiguous. Germline CDR1 is MNHEY and CDR2 is SVGAGI. There are 14 residues in the CDR3. Trimming left V 7 bases short and J 4 bases short, with 13 bases between.

The chain carries TRBV5-1 and TRBJ1-2; possibly TRBD1 for D (5 bases). CDR1 and CDR2 (germline): SGHRS, YFSETQ. Trimming stripped 1 base from V and 3 bases from J, with 10 bases between. This CDR3 has 14 residues. In nucleotides, the CDR3 is TGCGCCAGCAGCTTGACTCCGACAGACTATGGCTACACCTTC. It specifies CASSLTPTDYGYTF.

V is TRBV5-1 and J is TRBJ2-3; D tentatively reads TRBD1 or TRBD2 (5 bases each). Looked up from germline, CDR1 is SGHRS and CDR2 is YFSETQ. The V end was cut by 4 bases, the J end by 5 bases, with 14 bases between. The CDR3 is made up of 14 amino acids. The CDR3 DNA follows: TGCGCCAGCAGCGTGGGGGTTAGGGAAGATACGCAGTATTTT. This codes for CASSVGVREDTQYF.

The chain is built from TRBV7-2 and TRBJ1-5; no reliable D call. V was cut by 5 bases and J by 4 bases, with 12 bases left in between. CDR1 and CDR2 (germline): SGHTA, FQGNSA. This CDR3 region has 14 residues. The CDR3 sequence is CASSERVGNQPQHF. The CDR3 coding sequence is TGTGCCAGCAGCGAGAGGGTCGGGAATCAGCCCCAGCATTTT.

The chain combines TRBV9 with TRBJ1-6, with D maybe TRBD1 (6 bases). The CDR3 covers 16 residues. V was clipped by 4 bases and J by 10 bases, with 21 bases between them. From germline, CDR1 is SGDLS and CDR2 YYNGEE. CDR3: CASSLAKGGARSPLHF. The CDR3 DNA sequence: TGTGCCAGCAGCTTGGCGAAGGGGGGTGCCAGATCACCCCTCCACTTT.

The chain uses TRBV20-1 and TRBJ1-1; D is possibly TRBD1 (5 bases). Germline V CDR1 and CDR2: DFQATT, SNEGSKA (reference sequence). V was shortened by 8 bases and J by 9 bases, with 16 bases between the two germline ends. The CDR3 consists of 11 residues. The CDR3 is CSSGTAVQAFF. The CDR3, as DNA: TGCAGTTCCGGGACGGCTGTACAAGCTTTCTTT.

The chain recombines TRBV6-5 with TRBJ2-7; the match to TRBD1 covers 7 bases. This CDR3 is 14 amino acids long. V dropped 4 bases and J dropped 2; count of bases not matched to a gene: 5. CDR1 and CDR2 (germline): MNHEY, SVGAGI. The DNA for the CDR3 is TGTGCCAGCAGTTCGACGACAGGGACCTACGAGCAGTACTTC. This encodes CASSSTTGTYEQYF.

CDR3 DNA sequence: TGCGCCAGCAGCTGGGGAAGGAGCGCCCGCACAGATACGCAGTATTTT. Its protein product is CASSWGRSARTDTQYF. The chain carries TRBV5-1 and TRBJ2-3; D remains ambiguous. Germline V gene data show CDR1 as SGHRS and CDR2 as YFSETQ. This CDR3 is built from 16 residues. The V end was cut by 3 bases, the J end by 1 base, with 15 bases between.

V usage is TRBV5-1 and J usage is TRBJ2-7, with D perhaps matching TRBD2 (5 bases). V was cut by 2 bases and J by 2 bases, with 11 bases left in between. The length of the CDR3 is 14 residues. Per the germline V gene, CDR1 is SGHRS and CDR2 is YFSETQ. CDR3 sequence (DNA): TGCGCCAGCAGCTTCGGAGGTGATGCCTACGAGCAGTACTTC. It translates to CASSFGGDAYEQYF.

The genes are TRBV2 and TRBJ2-2, with 8 bases identical to TRBD2. Germline CDR1 SNHLY, CDR2 FYNNEI. V lost 11 bases to trimming and J lost 7 bases; unmatched junction nucleotides: 9. The CDR3 length is 13 residues. The DNA for the CDR3 is TGTGCCGGGAGGCGGGAGGACGGCGGGGAGCTGTTTTTT. Residues: CAGRREDGGELFF.